This TCR beta chain was captured in a study of shared clonotypes between healthy human individuals. Looking at the study overall: A couple of women and a few men aged 18 to 49 made up the donors. Study-level points and caveats: Sampling covered blood only; tissue repertoires likely differ. Richness estimates generally favored naive over memory subsets.

About this clone: Antigen: not known.

CDR1 LNHDA and CDR2 SQIVND come from the germline V gene (reference sequence). Trimming stripped 3 bases from V and 2 bases from J, with 11 bases between. CDR3 size: 14 residues. Naive CD8 populations comprised CD45RO-negative cells positively selected for CCR7, excluding terminally differentiated effector memory CD45RA+ cells. Each replicate PCR on the sorted subsets used about 0.2 ug DNA (about 30,000 T cell genomes). Measured with immunoSEQ multiplex PCR; TCRdb has only the in-frame clones, and not every one. The table has hundreds of thousands of clones, 85% to 95% seen once. The TCR was taken from a woman aged 30 to 39 in good health. Sequenced material: naive CD8+ T cells sorted from blood. The chain employs TRBV19 and TRBJ2-7; D tentatively reads TRBD1 or TRBD2 (5 bases each). The CDR3 is CASSMFQGAYEQYF. In DNA form, the CDR3 reads TGTGCCAGTAGTATGTTTCAGGGAGCCTACGAGCAGTACTTC.